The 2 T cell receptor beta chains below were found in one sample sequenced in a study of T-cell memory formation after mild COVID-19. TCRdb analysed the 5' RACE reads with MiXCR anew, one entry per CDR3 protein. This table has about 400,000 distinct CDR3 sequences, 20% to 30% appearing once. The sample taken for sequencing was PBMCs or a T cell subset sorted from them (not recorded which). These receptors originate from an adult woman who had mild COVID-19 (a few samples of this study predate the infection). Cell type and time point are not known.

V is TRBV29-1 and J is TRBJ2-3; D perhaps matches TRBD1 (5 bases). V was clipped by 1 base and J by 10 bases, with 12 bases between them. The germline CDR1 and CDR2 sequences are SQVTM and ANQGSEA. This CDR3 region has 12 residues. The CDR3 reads CSVEVTGRSQYF. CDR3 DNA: TGCAGCGTTGAAGTAACAGGCCGGTCGCAGTATTTT.

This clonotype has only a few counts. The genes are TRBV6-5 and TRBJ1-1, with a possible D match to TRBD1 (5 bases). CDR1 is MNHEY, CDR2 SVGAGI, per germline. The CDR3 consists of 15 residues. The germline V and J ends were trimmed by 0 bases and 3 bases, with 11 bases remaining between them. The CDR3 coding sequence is TGTGCCAGCAGTTACTCGAGAGTAGGGGACACTGAAGCTTTCTTT. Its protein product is CASSYSRVGDTEAFF.